This T cell receptor (gamma chain) was identified during a study of Vδ1+ human thymocytes. General study findings and limits: Thymic TRG and TRD repertoires appeared highly polyclonal, with Gaussian CDR3 length distributions.

Sequences come from RNA converted to cDNA by reverse transcription. Pooled V-gene forward primers with one constant-region reverse primer generated the CDR3 amplicons by multiplex PCR. TCRdb re-analyzed the multiplex PCR reads via CATT. The data contain roughly 6,700 gamma-chain clones, roughly 45% of them singletons. Alphabeta T cells were depleted, then CD3+ Vdelta1+ Vdelta2- thymocytes were FACS-sorted. Purity of the sorted Vdelta1+ thymocytes ranged from roughly 96% to 99.6%. Note on this clone: Its antigen is currently unknown.

CDR3 length: 15 amino acids. This sequence was found in a boy less than two years old who had congenital heart surgery. Material: Vdelta1+ gamma-delta thymocytes from the thymus. The subset was: FACS-sorted CD3+ TCRalphabeta- TCRVdelta1+ TCRVdelta2- thymocytes. No V segment was called; the J segment is TRGJ1 or TRGJ2. As DNA, the CDR3 is TGTGCCACCTGTGACAGTCGCACCCATCGGTTTAAGAAACTCTTT. It encodes CATCDSRTHRFKKLF.